A single sample gave rise to the 27 T cell receptor beta chains below, sequenced in a study of T cell changes during pregnancy in multiple sclerosis. The repertoire was sequenced with immunoSEQ multiplex PCR; TCRdb's copy has only in-frame clones and lacks some. The sample records more than 9,000 clones, roughly 90% being singletons. Sequences were derived from CD8+ T cells from peripheral blood mononuclear cells, sampled in the first trimester of pregnancy. All receptors come from a female donor in good health, enrolled as a control in a pregnancy study.

This chain connects TRBV30 to TRBJ1-3; the D gene is possibly TRBD1 (5 bases). This CDR3 has 13 residues. V shed 0 bases and J shed 8 bases, with 11 bases lying between them. The germline V gene encodes CDR1 GTSNPN and CDR2 SVGIG (reference sequence). The CDR3 coding sequence is TGTGCCTGGAGTGTACAAGGGGTGGACACCATATATTTT. This encodes CAWSVQGVDTIYF.

The V call is TRBV29-1, the J call TRBJ2-7; weak D call: TRBD1 (7 bases). The CDR3 contains 14 residues. The V and J ends lost 6 bases and 6 bases respectively, with 21 bases between them. Germline CDR1 reads SQVTM; CDR2 reads ANQGSEA. As DNA, the CDR3 is TGCAGCGTCGGGGGCAAGAGGGGGCCTGGCGAGCAGTACTTC. Translating gives CSVGGKRGPGEQYF.

The CDR3: CASSLYAGVGRDTQYF. CDR3 coding DNA: TGTGCCAGCAGCTTGTACGCGGGGGTTGGTAGGGATACGCAGTATTTT. The J gene is TRBJ2-3, the V gene TRBV5-4, with 7 bases fitting TRBD2. Germline lookup yields CDR1 SGHNT and CDR2 YYREEE (reference sequence). The CDR3 consists of 16 residues. Trimming at V came to 1 base and at J to 6 bases, leaving 11 bases not matched to a gene.

The chain links TRBV30 to TRBJ2-7; a weak D match, TRBD2 (6 bases). Germline lookup yields CDR1 GTSNPN and CDR2 SVGIG (reference sequence). Trimming shortened V by 1 base and J by 3 bases, and 13 bases separated the two germline ends. CDR3 length equals 14 residues. Here the CDR3 DNA reads TGTGCCTGGAGTGCGGGACTGGGGGGCTACGAGCAGTACTTC. Its protein is CAWSAGLGGYEQYF.

The rearrangement uses TRBV29-1 and TRBJ1-1; TRBD1 is a possible D gene (5 bases). V lost 4 bases and J 6 bases, leaving 6 bases between the germline ends. This CDR3 has 10 amino acids. The germline gives CDR1 SQVTM, CDR2 ANQGSEA. For the CDR3, the DNA is TGCAGCGTTGTAGGGGCTGAAGCTTTCTTT. It is translated as CSVVGAEAFF.

The chain joins TRBV4-3 to TRBJ2-1; D not certain. This CDR3 has 16 amino acids. Per germline, CDR1 LGHNA and CDR2 YSLEER. Trimming left V 0 bases short and J 0 bases short, with 9 bases between. The chain's CDR3 is CASSQDSRSSYNEQFF. The CDR3 coding sequence is TGCGCCAGCAGCCAAGATTCGCGGAGCTCCTACAATGAGCAGTTCTTC.

On this clone itself: One junction end does not reproduce the germline sequence, and a read error may be involved. The rearrangement joins TRBV11-2 to TRBJ2-1; no definite D call. The CDR3 has 12 amino acids. The germline V gene has CDR1 SGHAT and CDR2 FQNNGV. The CDR3, as DNA: TGTGCCAGCGGCTTTACGGGTAATGAGCAGTTCTTC. Translating gives CASGFTGNEQFF.

This clone turned up a few times. Sequence at one end of the junction differs from germline and may be a read error. The V call is TRBV7-9, the J call TRBJ1-1, with 7 nucleotides matching TRBD1. Germline CDR1 reads SEHNR; CDR2 reads FQNEAQ (reference sequence). The CDR3 sequence is 16 residues long. As DNA, the CDR3 is TGTGCCAGCAGCCCGCAGGGGGAGGAGTTGAATACTGAAGCTTTCTTT. Translation: CASSPQGEELNTEAFF.

The rearrangement links TRBV9 to TRBJ2-3; 7 nucleotides align to TRBD2. V shed 6 bases and J 6 bases; nucleotides not matched to a gene: 13. Germline V gene sequence: CDR1 SGDLS, CDR2 YYNGEE. This CDR3 comprises 15 residues. The CDR3 DNA reads TGTGCCAGCACCCCCGTGGTAGCGGGTTTGGATACGCAGTATTTT. Translated: CASTPVVAGLDTQYF. Full variable domain (remainder filled in from reference TRBV9 and TRBJ2-3): DSGVTQTPKHLITATGQRVTLRCSPRSGDLSVYWYQQSLDQGLQFLIQYYNGEERAKGNILERFSAQQFPDLHSELNLSSLELGDSALYFCASTPVVAGLDTQYFGPGTRLTVL.

The chain links TRBV9 to TRBJ2-1, with 13 positions matching TRBD2. With 2 bases clipped from V and 8 bases from J, the junction kept 7 bases outside the gene matches. Germline V lookup: CDR1 SGDLS, CDR2 YYNGEE. The CDR3 runs to 16 residues. The CDR3 reads CASSVSTSGGAYEQFF. DNA for the CDR3: TGTGCCAGCAGCGTCTCCACTAGCGGGGGGGCGTATGAGCAGTTCTTC.

The chain is built from TRBV5-1 and TRBJ2-7, with D perhaps matching TRBD1 (7 bases). With 4 bases removed from V and 2 bases from J, the gap between germline ends came to 13 bases. CDR3 size: 14 residues. The germline CDR1 and CDR2 sequences are SGHRS and YFSETQ. This chain's CDR3 is CASSTAGQPYEQYF. The CDR3 DNA is TGCGCCAGCAGCACGGCGGGACAGCCCTACGAGCAGTACTTC. Together with reference TRBV5-1 and TRBJ2-7, the CDR3 gives the full variable domain: KAGVTQTPRYLIKTRGQQVTLSCSPISGHRSVSWYQQTPGQGLQFLFEYFSETQRNKGNFPGRFSGRQFSNSRSEMNVSTLELGDSALYLCASSTAGQPYEQYFGPGTRLTVT.

The chain recombines TRBV19 with TRBJ2-7, with TRBD2 identical over 11 bases. The trim removed 6 bases at V and 2 bases at J, leaving 6 bases unmatched. The CDR3 is 15 amino acids. CDR1 is LNHDA, CDR2 SQIVND, per germline (reference sequence). In nucleotides, the CDR3 is TGTGCCAGTAGCGGGAGACTAGCGGGAACCTACGAGCAGTACTTC. Translation: CASSGRLAGTYEQYF.

The chain uses TRBV4-1 and TRBJ1-3; D gene uncertain. Germline CDR1 MGHRA, CDR2 YSYEKL. Trimming left V 2 bases short and J 0 bases short, with 5 bases between. The CDR3 covers 14 residues. The CDR3 sequence is CASSQPRSGNTIYF. CDR3 in DNA: TGCGCCAGCAGCCAACCTCGCTCTGGAAACACCATATATTTT.

This chain uses TRBV6-1 with TRBJ1-2, with TRBD1 as a possible D gene (5 bases). Trimming stripped 5 bases from V and 0 bases from J, with 13 bases between. Germline-derived CDR1 and CDR2 are MNHNS and SASEGT. CDR3 length: 15 amino acids. CDR3 DNA: TGTGCCAGCAGTCCTACCACAGGTCCTAACTATGGCTACACCTTC. Translating gives CASSPTTGPNYGYTF.

The chain couples TRBV18 to TRBJ1-1; the D gene is possibly TRBD1 (5 bases). V was trimmed by 6 bases and J by 3 bases, leaving 14 bases between them. This CDR3 has 14 amino acids. In germline, CDR1 is KGHSH, CDR2 LQKENI. Here the CDR3 reads CASSPGQIYTEAFF. In DNA form, the CDR3 reads TGTGCCAGCTCCCCCGGACAAATATACACTGAAGCTTTCTTT.

V usage is TRBV27 and J usage is TRBJ1-1; D might be TRBD1 (5 bases). The V end was cut by 4 bases, the J end by 1 base, with 10 bases between. This CDR3 is built from 14 residues. Germline lookup yields CDR1 MNHEY and CDR2 SMNVEV (reference sequence). CDR3 nucleotide sequence: TGTGCCAGCAGTTCGGGGGGTAGGAACACTGAAGCTTTCTTT. Translated, it gives CASSSGGRNTEAFF.

The chain joins TRBV6-6 to TRBJ1-3, with D perhaps TRBD1 (6 bases). Trimming shortened V by 6 bases and J by 0 bases, and 15 bases separated the two germline ends. CDR1 and CDR2 (germline): MNHNY, SVGAGI (reference sequence). The CDR3 runs to 16 residues. The CDR3 coding sequence is TGTGCCAGCAGCTATACGGGAGGGGGCTCTGGAAACACCATATATTTT. Its translation: CASSYTGGGSGNTIYF.

In DNA, the CDR3 is TGTGCCAGCAGTGGTCCAGATCCTCAGCCCCAGCATTTT. It encodes CASSGPDPQPQHF. V usage is TRBV6-1 and J usage is TRBJ1-5; D gene unclear. There are 13 residues in the CDR3. Germline V lookup: CDR1 MNHNS, CDR2 SASEGT. Trimming pared 4 bases from V and 6 bases from J, leaving 10 bases between.

The chain joins TRBV7-9 to TRBJ1-6, with D maybe TRBD1 (5 bases). V lost 5 bases, J lost 7 bases, and 12 bases lay in between. Germline V gene lookup returns CDR1 SEHNR and CDR2 FQNEAQ (reference sequence). CDR3 length: 14 residues. This chain's CDR3 is CASSIAGNNSPLHF. The CDR3 DNA reads as TGTGCCAGCAGCATCGCAGGGAACAATTCACCCCTCCACTTT.

This chain joins TRBV9 and TRBJ2-7; tentative D call: TRBD2 (5 bases). Germline values: CDR1 SGDLS, CDR2 YYNGEE. The V gene lost 3 bases and the J gene lost 4 bases, with 17 bases spanning the gap. The CDR3 length is 15 residues. The chain's CDR3 is CASSAGLADPYEQYF. The CDR3 nucleotides are TGTGCCAGCAGCGCAGGACTGGCCGACCCTTACGAGCAGTACTTC. The full variable domain, completed using reference TRBV9 and TRBJ2-7, is DSGVTQTPKHLITATGQRVTLRCSPRSGDLSVYWYQQSLDQGLQFLIQYYNGEERAKGNILERFSAQQFPDLHSELNLSSLELGDSALYFCASSAGLADPYEQYFGPGTRLTVT.

The chain links TRBV16 to TRBJ2-7; TRBD1 aligns across 7 bases. Trimming removed 2 bases from V and 0 bases from J; junction bases left unmatched: 1. The germline CDR1 and CDR2 sequences are KGHSY and FQNENV. The CDR3 totals 14 residues. Here the CDR3 reads CASSQEGASYEQYF. CDR3 DNA: TGTGCCAGCAGCCAAGAGGGGGCCTCCTACGAGCAGTACTTC.

The chain recombines TRBV4-3 with TRBJ2-2, with TRBD2 identical over 12 bases. V shed 0 bases and J 6 bases; nucleotides not matched to a gene: 2. The CDR3 covers 16 residues. Germline V gene sequence: CDR1 LGHNA, CDR2 YSLEER. The CDR3 loop is CASSQDPSGGAGELFF. For the CDR3, the DNA is TGCGCCAGCAGCCAAGATCCTAGCGGGGGGGCCGGGGAGCTGTTTTTT.

V usage is TRBV27 and J usage is TRBJ1-5; 8 bases agree with TRBD1. The CDR3 extends over 12 amino acids. Trimming took 7 bases from V and 7 from J; bases not matched to a gene: 3. Germline CDR1 MNHEY, CDR2 SMNVEV (reference sequence). This CDR3 reads CASNGQGQPQHF. The CDR3 bases are TGTGCCAGCAACGGACAGGGACAGCCCCAGCATTTT.

Comments on this clone: A read error is possible here, since a much larger clone lies one base away. The chain links TRBV4-2 to TRBJ2-6; D perhaps matches TRBD1 (6 bases). V lost 0 bases and J lost 2, with 8 bases in between. Germline CDR1 LGHNA, CDR2 YNFKEQ. The length of the CDR3 is 16 residues. This chain's CDR3 is CASSQDEGAGANVLTF. The DNA of the CDR3 is TGTGCCAGCAGCCAAGATGAGGGGGCTGGGGCCAACGTCCTGACTTTC.

The genes are TRBV30 and TRBJ1-1; D not resolved. CDR3 length: 12 residues. V was cut by 3 bases and J by 2 bases, with 7 bases left in between. Germline loops: CDR1 GTSNPN, CDR2 SVGIG (reference sequence). The CDR3 here is CAWRRGNTEAFF. CDR3 bases: TGTGCCTGGAGACGGGGAAACACTGAAGCTTTCTTT.

This clone was counted a single time. The J gene is TRBJ1-1, the V gene TRBV6-6, with 9 bases lining up with TRBD1. V lost 6 bases and J lost 2; bases outside the gene matches: 10. Germline V lookup: CDR1 MNHNY, CDR2 SVGAGI (reference sequence). The CDR3 sequence is 16 residues long. The CDR3 protein is CASRPLWDRDNTEAFF. DNA of the CDR3: TGTGCCAGCAGGCCCCTCTGGGACAGGGATAACACTGAAGCTTTCTTT.

The count of this clone is one. The J gene is TRBJ2-3, the V gene TRBV6-4, with TRBD2 matching 7 bases. CDR1 MRHNA and CDR2 SNTAGT come from the germline V gene. This CDR3 contains 15 residues. V gave up 6 bases and J gave up 0 bases; unmatched junction bases: 6. CDR3 in amino acids: CASRAGTTSTDTQYF. DNA of the CDR3: TGTGCCAGCAGGGCCGGGACTACTAGCACAGATACGCAGTATTTT.